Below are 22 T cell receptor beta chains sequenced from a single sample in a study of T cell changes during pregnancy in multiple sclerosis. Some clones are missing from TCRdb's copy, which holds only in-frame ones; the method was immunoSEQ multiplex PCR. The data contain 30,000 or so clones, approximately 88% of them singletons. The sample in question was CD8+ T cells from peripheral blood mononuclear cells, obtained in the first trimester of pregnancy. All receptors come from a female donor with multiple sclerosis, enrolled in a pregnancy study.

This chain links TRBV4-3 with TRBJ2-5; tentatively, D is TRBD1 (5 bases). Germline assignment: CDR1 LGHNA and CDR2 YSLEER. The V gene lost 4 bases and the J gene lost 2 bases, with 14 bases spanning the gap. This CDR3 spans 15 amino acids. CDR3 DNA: TGCGCCAGCAGCCGCCTTTTAGGGGCGCAAGAGACCCAGTACTTC. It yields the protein CASSRLLGAQETQYF.

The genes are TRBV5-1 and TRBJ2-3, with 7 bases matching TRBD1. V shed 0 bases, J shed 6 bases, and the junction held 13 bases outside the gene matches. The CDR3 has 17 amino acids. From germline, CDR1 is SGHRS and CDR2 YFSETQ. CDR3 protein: CASSLAETGLILDTQYF. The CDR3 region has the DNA TGCGCCAGCAGCTTGGCCGAGACAGGGTTGATATTGGATACGCAGTATTTT.

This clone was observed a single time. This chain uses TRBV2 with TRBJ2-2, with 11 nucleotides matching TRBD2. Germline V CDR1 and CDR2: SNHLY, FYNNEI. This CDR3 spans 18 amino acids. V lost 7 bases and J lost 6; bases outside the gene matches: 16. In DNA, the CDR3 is TGTGCCAGCACCGAACGACTAGCGGGGTCCTTGGGGTCCGGGGAGCTGTTTTTT. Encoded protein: CASTERLAGSLGSGELFF. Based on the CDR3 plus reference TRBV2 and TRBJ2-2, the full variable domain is EPEVTQTPSHQVTQMGQEVILRCVPISNHLYFYWYRQILGQKVEFLVSFYNNEISEKSEIFDDQFSVERPDGSNFTLKIRSTKLEDSAMYFCASTERLAGSLGSGELFFGEGSRLTVL.

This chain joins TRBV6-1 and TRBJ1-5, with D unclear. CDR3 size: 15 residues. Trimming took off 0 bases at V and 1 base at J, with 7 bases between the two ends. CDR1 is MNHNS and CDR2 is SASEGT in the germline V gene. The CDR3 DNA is TGTGCCAGCAGTGAAGCGCGGGGAAGCAATCAGCCCCAGCATTTT. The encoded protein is CASSEARGSNQPQHF.

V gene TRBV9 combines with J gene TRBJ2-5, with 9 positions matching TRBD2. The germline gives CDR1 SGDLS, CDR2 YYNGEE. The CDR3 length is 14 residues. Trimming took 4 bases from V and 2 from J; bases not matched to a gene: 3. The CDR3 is CASSSSGTQETQYF. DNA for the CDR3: TGTGCCAGCAGCTCTAGCGGGACTCAAGAGACCCAGTACTTC.

The CDR3 region has the DNA TGTGCCAGCAGGGGACTAAAAGGCACTGAAGCTTTCTTT. This translates into CASRGLKGTEAFF. The V gene is TRBV27, the J gene TRBJ1-1; D is perhaps TRBD1 (5 bases). The germline CDR1 and CDR2 sequences are MNHEY and SMNVEV (reference sequence). Trimming removed 6 bases from V and 4 bases from J, with 12 bases in between. The CDR3 contains 13 residues.

The CDR3 coding sequence is TGTGCCAGCAGCTTAGATCACGGGGTCGAGCAGTACTTC. Translating gives CASSLDHGVEQYF. V gene TRBV11-2 combines with J gene TRBJ2-7, with D perhaps matching TRBD2 (5 bases). The V gene's germline CDR1 is SGHAT and CDR2 FQNNGV. Trimming left V 0 bases short and J 6 bases short, with 9 bases between. The CDR3 extends over 13 amino acids. The full variable domain, its missing parts supplied by reference TRBV11-2 and TRBJ2-7, is EAGVAQSPRYKIIEKRQSVAFWCNPISGHATLYWYQQILGQGPKLLIQFQNNGVVDDSQLPKDRFSAERLKGVDSTLKIQPAKLEDSAVYLCASSLDHGVEQYFGPGTRLTVT.

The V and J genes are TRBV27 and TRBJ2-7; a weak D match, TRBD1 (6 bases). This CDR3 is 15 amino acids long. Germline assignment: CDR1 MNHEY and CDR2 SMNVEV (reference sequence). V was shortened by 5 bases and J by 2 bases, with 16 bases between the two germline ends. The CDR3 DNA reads TGTGCCAGCAGTGGGGGTGACAGGAAAACCTACGAGCAGTACTTC. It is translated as CASSGGDRKTYEQYF.

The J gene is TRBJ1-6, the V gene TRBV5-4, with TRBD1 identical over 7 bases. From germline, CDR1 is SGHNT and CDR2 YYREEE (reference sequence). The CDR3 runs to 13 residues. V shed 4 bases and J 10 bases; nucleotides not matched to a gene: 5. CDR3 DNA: TGTGCCAGCAGCCGGGACAGCGAATCACCCCTCCACTTT. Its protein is CASSRDSESPLHF.

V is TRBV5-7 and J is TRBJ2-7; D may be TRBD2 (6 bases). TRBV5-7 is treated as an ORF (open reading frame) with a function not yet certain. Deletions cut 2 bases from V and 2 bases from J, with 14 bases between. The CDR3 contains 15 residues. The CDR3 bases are TGTGCCAGCAGCTTATCCCGGGGGAAGCCCTACGAGCAGTACTTC. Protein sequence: CASSLSRGKPYEQYF.

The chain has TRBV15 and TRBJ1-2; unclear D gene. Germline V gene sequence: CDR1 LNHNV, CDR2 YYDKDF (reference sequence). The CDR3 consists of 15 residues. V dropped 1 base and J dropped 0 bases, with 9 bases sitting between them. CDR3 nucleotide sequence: TGTGCCACCAGCAGAGTGACATCCGCTAACTATGGCTACACCTTC. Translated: CATSRVTSANYGYTF.

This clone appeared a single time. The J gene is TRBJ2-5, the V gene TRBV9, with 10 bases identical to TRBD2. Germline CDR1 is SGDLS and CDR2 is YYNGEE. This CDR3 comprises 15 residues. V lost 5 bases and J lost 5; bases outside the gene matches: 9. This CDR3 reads CASSDSSGRFETQYF. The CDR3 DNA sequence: TGTGCCAGCAGTGATAGTAGCGGGAGGTTTGAGACCCAGTACTTC.

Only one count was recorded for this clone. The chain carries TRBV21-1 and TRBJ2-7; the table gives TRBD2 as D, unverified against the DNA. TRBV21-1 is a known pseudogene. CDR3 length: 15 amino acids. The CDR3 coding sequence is TGTGCCAGCAGCAATCCGCCTAGCCTAGGCTACGAGCAGTACTTC. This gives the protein CASSNPPSLGYEQYF.

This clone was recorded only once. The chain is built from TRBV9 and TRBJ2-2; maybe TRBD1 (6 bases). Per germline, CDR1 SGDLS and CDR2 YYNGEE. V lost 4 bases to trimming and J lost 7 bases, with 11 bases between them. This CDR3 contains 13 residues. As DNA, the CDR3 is TGTGCCAGCAGCTCCGGGGACAACGGGGAGCTGTTTTTT. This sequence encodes CASSSGDNGELFF.

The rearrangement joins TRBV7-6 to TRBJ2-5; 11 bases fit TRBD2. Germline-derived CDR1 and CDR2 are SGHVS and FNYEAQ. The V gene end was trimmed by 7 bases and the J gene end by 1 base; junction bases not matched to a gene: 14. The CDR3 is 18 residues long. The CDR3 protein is CASTYWVAGGPGQETQYF. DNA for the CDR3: TGTGCCAGCACCTATTGGGTAGCGGGAGGGCCGGGCCAAGAGACCCAGTACTTC.

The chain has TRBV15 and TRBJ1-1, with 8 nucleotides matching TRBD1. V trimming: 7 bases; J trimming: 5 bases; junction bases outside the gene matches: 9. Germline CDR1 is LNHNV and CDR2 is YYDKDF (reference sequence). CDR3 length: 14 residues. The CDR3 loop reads CATISTGVGTEAFF. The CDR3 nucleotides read TGTGCCACCATATCGACAGGGGTTGGTACTGAAGCTTTCTTT.

The CDR3 nucleotides read TGTGCCAGCAGCGGGGAGACGAACACTGAAGCTTTCTTT. Protein: CASSGETNTEAFF. The J gene is TRBJ1-1, the V gene TRBV9; D is unresolved. CDR3 length: 13 residues. Germline V gene lookup returns CDR1 SGDLS and CDR2 YYNGEE. V lost 3 bases, J lost 1 base, and 7 bases lay in between.

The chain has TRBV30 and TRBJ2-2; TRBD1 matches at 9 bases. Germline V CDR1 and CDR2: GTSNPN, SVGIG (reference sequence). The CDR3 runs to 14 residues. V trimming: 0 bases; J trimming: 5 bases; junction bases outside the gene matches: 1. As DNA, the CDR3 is TGTGCCTGGAGTGTACAGGGGGCGACCGGGGAGCTGTTTTTT. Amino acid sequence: CAWSVQGATGELFF.

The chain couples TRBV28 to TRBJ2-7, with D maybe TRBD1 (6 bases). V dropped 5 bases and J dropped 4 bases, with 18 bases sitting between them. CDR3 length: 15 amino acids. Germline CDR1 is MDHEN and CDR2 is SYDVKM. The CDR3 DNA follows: TGTGCCAGCAGTCTCGGGACACAACCTACTTACGAGCAGTACTTC. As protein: CASSLGTQPTYEQYF. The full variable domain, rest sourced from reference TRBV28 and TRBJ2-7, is DVKVTQSSRYLVKRTGEKVFLECVQDMDHENMFWYRQDPGLGLRLIYFSYDVKMKEKGDIPEGYSVSREKKERFSLILESASTNQTSMYLCASSLGTQPTYEQYFGPGTRLTVT.

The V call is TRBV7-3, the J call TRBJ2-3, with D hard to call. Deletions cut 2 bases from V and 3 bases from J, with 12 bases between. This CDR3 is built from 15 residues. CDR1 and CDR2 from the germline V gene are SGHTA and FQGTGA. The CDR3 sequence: CASSLSSSDTDTQYF. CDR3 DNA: TGTGCCAGCAGCTTATCATCTTCAGATACAGATACGCAGTATTTT.

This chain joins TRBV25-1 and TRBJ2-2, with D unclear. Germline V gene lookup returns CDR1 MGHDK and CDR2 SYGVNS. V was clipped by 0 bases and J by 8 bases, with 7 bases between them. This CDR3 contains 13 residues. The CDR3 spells CASSEYTVGELFF. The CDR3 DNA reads TGTGCCAGCAGTGAATATACTGTGGGGGAGCTGTTTTTT.

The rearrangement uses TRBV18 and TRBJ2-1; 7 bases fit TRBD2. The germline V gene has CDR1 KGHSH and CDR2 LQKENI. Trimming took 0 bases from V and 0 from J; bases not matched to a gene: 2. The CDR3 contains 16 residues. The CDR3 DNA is TGTGCCAGCTCACCACCGAGCGGGGACTCCTACAATGAGCAGTTCTTC. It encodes CASSPPSGDSYNEQFF. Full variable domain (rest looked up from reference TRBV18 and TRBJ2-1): NAGVMQNPRHLVRRRGQEARLRCSPMKGHSHVYWYRQLPEEGLKFMVYLQKENIIDESGMPKERFSAEFPKEGPSILRIQQVVRGDSAAYFCASSPPSGDSYNEQFFGPGTRLTVL.